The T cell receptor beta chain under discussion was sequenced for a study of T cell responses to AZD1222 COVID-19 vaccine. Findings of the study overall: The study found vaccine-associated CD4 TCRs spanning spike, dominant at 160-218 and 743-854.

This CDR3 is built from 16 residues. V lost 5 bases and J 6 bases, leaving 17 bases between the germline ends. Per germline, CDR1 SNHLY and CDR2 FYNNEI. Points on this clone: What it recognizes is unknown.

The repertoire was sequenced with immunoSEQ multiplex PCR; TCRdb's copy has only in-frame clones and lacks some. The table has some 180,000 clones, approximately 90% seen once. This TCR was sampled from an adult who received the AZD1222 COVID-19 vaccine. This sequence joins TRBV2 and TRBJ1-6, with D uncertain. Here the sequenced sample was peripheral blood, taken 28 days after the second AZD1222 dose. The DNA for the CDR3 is TGTGCCAGCAGTTATAACGGACTGATCCTTAATTCACCCCTCCACTTT. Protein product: CASSYNGLILNSPLHF.